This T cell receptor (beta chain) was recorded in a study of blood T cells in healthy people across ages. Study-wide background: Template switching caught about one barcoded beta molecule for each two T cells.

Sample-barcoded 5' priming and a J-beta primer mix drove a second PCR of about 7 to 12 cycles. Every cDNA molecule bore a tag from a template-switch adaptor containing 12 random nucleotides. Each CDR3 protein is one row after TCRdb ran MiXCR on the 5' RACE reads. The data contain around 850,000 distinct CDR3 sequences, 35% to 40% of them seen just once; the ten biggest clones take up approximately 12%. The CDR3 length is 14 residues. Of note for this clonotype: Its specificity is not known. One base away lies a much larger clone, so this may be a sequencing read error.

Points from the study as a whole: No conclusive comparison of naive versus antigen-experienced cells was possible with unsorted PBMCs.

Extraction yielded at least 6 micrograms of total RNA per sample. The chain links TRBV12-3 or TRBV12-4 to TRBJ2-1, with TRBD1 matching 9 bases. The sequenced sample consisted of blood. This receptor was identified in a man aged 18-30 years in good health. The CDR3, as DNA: TGTGCCAGCCGGGACAGGGCGTCCTACAATGAGCCGTTCTTC. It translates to CASRDRASYNEPFF.